This is a list of T cell receptor beta chains from one sample in a study of blood T cell repertoires in COVID-19. TCRdb's copy holds only in-frame clones and misses some; the assay was immunoSEQ multiplex PCR. The table has under 15,000 clones, roughly 82% seen once. Sequencing was done on a sample of peripheral blood. The receptors come from a human donor in a cohort sampled during active COVID-19. Both conserved end residues are part of each CDR3.

J gene	V gene	CDR3 protein
TRBJ1-1	TRBV9	CASSVDDMNTEAFF
TRBJ2-2	TRBV5-1	CASRQTGELFF
TRBJ1-2	TRBV6-5	CASSYTRTGGGYGYTF
TRBJ2-5	TRBV3-1/TRBV3-2	CASSQTGTQETQYF
TRBJ2-7	TRBV5-1	CASQQDPSSYEQYF
TRBJ1-3	TRBV7-2	CASSWGQGTGNTIYF
TRBJ2-1	TRBV6-5	CASSYSNRGSYNEQFF
TRBJ2-7	TRBV7-3	CASSLTGKDNEQYF
TRBJ2-5	TRBV3-1/TRBV3-2	CASSLTGQGEGETQYF
TRBJ2-5	TRBV7-6	CASSLSPQGGLPGGQETQYF
TRBJ2-1	TRBV19	CASSIWFRRGPNYNEQFF
TRBJ2-5	TRBV11-2	CASSTSGQVLWETQYF
TRBJ2-2	TRBV5-1	CASSYLPGQGNTGELFF
TRBJ2-3	TRBV18	CASSPRIIGQGLTDTQYF
TRBJ1-6	TRBV5-1	CASSLGQLTNSPLHF
TRBJ1-5	TRBV7-2	CASSLGTGSQPQHF
TRBJ1-4	TRBV5-1	CASSLDPGVEKLFF
TRBJ1-1	TRBV10-1	CASSAGDTEAFF
TRBJ1-2	TRBV6-6	CASSYRRGGGDGYTF
TRBJ2-7	TRBV5-1	CASRRTGSEQYF
TRBJ2-5	TRBV11-2	CASSLRLAGPQETQYF
TRBJ1-1	TRBV6-5	CASSYSRELNTEAFF
TRBJ1-6	TRBV30	CAWSDRGTSPLHF
TRBJ2-3	TRBV7-3	CASSYLAGSTDTQYF
TRBJ2-3	TRBV4-1	CASPRGPAMDTQYF
TRBJ2-1	TRBV18	CASSQQTGDDGSEQFF
TRBJ2-1	TRBV2	CASSVVRQNEQFF